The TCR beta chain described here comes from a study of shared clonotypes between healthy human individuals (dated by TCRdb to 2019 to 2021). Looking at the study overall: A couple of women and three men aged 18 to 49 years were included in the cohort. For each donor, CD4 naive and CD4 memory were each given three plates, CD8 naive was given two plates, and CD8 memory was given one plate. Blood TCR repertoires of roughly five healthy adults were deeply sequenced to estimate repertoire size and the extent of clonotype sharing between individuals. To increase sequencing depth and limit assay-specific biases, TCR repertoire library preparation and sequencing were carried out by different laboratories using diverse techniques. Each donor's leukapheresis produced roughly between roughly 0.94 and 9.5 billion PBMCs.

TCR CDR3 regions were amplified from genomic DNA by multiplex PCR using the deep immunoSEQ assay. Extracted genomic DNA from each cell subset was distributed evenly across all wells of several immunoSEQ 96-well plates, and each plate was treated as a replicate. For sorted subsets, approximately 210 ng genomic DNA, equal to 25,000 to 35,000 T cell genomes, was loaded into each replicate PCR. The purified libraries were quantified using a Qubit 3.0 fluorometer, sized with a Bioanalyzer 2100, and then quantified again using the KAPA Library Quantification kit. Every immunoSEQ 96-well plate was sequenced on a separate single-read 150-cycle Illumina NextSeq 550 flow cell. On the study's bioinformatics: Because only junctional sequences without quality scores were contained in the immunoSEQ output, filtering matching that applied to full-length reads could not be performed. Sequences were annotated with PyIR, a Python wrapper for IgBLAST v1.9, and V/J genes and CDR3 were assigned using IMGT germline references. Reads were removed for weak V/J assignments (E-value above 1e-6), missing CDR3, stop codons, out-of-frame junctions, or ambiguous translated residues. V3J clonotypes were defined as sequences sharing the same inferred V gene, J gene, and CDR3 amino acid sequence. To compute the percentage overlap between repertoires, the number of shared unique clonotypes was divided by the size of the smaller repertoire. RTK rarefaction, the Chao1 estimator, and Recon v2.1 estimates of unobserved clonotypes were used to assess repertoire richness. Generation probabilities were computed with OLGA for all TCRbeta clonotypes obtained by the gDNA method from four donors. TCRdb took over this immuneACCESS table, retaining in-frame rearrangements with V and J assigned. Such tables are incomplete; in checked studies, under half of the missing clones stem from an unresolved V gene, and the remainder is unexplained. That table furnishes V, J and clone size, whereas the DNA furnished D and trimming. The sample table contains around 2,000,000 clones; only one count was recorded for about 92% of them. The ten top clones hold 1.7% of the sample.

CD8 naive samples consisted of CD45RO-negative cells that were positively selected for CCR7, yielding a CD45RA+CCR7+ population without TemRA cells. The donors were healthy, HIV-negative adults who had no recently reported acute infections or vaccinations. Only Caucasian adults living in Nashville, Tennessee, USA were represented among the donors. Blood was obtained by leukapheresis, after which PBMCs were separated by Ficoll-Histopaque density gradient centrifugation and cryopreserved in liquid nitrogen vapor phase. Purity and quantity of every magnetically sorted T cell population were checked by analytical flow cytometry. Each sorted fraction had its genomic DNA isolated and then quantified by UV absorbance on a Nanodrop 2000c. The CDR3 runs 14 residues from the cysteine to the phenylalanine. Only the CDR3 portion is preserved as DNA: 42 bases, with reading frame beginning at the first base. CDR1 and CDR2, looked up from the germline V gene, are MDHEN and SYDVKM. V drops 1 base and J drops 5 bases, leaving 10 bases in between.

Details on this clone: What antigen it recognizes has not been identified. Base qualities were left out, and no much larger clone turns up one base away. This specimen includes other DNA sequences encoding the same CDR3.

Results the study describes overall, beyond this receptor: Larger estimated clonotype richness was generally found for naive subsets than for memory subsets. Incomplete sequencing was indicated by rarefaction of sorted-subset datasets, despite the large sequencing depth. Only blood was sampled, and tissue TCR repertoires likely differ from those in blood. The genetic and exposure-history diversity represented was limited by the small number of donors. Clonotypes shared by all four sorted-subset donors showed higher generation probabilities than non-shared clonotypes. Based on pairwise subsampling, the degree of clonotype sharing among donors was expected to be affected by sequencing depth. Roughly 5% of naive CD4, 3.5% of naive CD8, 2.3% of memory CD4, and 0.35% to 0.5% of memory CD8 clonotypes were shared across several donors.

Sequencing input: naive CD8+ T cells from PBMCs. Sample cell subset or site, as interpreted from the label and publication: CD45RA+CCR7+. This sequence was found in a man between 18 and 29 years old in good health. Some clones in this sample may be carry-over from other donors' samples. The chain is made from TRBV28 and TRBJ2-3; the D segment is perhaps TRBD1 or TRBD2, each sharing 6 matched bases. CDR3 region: CASSLLGGGDTQYF. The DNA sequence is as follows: TGTGCCAGCAGTTTATTAGGGGGAGGAGATACGCAGTATTTT.